This section outlines one T cell receptor beta chain sequence together with its context. Its antigen is currently unknown. Here immunoSEQ multiplex PCR was the method, and the copy in TCRdb shows in-frame clones only, minus some. The sample holds approximately 46,000 clones, around 77% seen once. These data belong to a study of OX40 agonist ivuxolimab in advanced cancers. Study as a whole: Enrolled patients in dose escalation had cancers that were hepatocellular carcinoma, melanoma, renal cell or head and neck cancer. Three patients had partial responses: one hepatocellular carcinoma, two cutaneous melanoma. Study outcomes and limitations: Partial responders at 0.1-3.0 mg/kg had among the lowest clonal expansion. The average count of expanded clones was higher among CD8+ T cells than among CD4+.

V lost 4 bases, J lost 8 bases, and 14 bases lay in between. Germline V lookup: CDR1 MNHNS, CDR2 SASEGT. The length of the CDR3 is 13 residues. Sample: CD4+ or CD8+ T cells sorted from blood, taken in a trial of the OX40 agonist ivuxolimab. This chain uses TRBV6-1 with TRBJ1-2; D is possibly TRBD1 (5 bases). The source of this sequence is an adult with an advanced solid tumor such as melanoma, head and neck, liver or kidney cancer. The chain's CDR3 is CASSANSEGGYTF. The CDR3 DNA reads TGTGCCAGCAGTGCAAACTCCGAGGGGGGCTACACCTTC.